This record covers a single TCR beta chain. The data stem from a study of blood T cell repertoires in COVID-19. On the study more broadly: Acute-phase and convalescent COVID-19 samples originated in the United States, Italy and Spain.

Membership in each cohort depended on participant-reported clinical history. Germline V gives CDR1 MNHNY, CDR2 SVGAGI (reference sequence). The V and J ends lost 0 bases and 2 bases respectively, with 11 bases between them. The CDR3 loop spans 15 amino acids. The authors' processing: Estimated nucleated cell counts came from reference gene primer amplification. Some clones are missing from TCRdb's copy, which holds only in-frame ones; the method was immunoSEQ multiplex PCR. V, J and clone size are taken as reported in that table, and D and trimming were inferred from the DNA itself. The table lists more than 400,000 clones, around 87% of them singletons.

This chain links TRBV6-6 with TRBJ2-7; D is uncertain. The sequence came from a young woman who had recovered from COVID-19. The sample was PBMCs or T cells enriched from blood (not recorded which). CDR3 region: CASSYSRHSPYEQYF. DNA for the CDR3: TGTGCCAGCAGTTACTCGAGGCATTCTCCCTACGAGCAGTACTTC.